One and the same sample provided the 25 T cell receptor beta chains below, sequenced in a study of T cells in Graves' hyperthyroidism and ophthalmopathy. TCR beta CDR3 regions were amplified from RNA transcripts. HTBI primers were employed in a first-round RT-PCR of the TCR CDR3. A single record per CDR3 protein comes from TCRdb applying MiXCR to the multiplex PCR reads. In the table there are 730,000 or so distinct CDR3 sequences, 18% of which are singletons. The sequencing input was blood. These receptors all come from a woman in her 50s with Graves' hyperthyroidism that later progressed to Graves' ophthalmopathy.

Many counts were recorded for this clonotype. This chain connects TRBV2 to TRBJ1-2; the match to TRBD1 covers 7 bases. V lost 4 bases to trimming and J lost 4 bases; unmatched junction nucleotides: 6. CDR3 length: 14 residues. Germline CDR1 SNHLY, CDR2 FYNNEI. CDR3 residues: CASSVGTDSYGYTF. The CDR3 nucleotides read TGTGCCAGCAGTGTGGGGACAGACAGCTATGGCTACACCTTC.

CDR3 coding DNA: TGTGCCAGTATTCCTGACAGGGGGCTGAGCACCGGGGAGCTGTTTTTT. It codes for CASIPDRGLSTGELFF. This chain links TRBV19 with TRBJ2-2, with 10 bases that match TRBD1. Looked up from germline, CDR1 is LNHDA and CDR2 is SQIVND (reference sequence). This CDR3 has 16 residues. V lost 7 bases and J lost 4; bases outside the gene matches: 9.

Many counts were recorded for this clonotype. Its ends do not fully match the called genes, so a read error is possible. The chain has TRBV20-1 and TRBJ2-2; TRBD1 is a possible D gene (6 bases). The CDR3 extends over 12 amino acids. The germline V gene encodes CDR1 DFQATT and CDR2 SNEGSKA (reference sequence). CDR3 sequence (DNA): TGCAGTGCAACACAGGGAACCGGTGAGCTGTTTTTT. Translating gives CSATQGTGELFF.

This clonotype was recorded many times. One end of the junction is discordant with germline, which a read error may explain. The chain has TRBV7-7 and TRBJ1-2; 9 bases agree with TRBD1. Per germline, CDR1 SSHAT and CDR2 FNYEAQ (reference sequence). CDR3 size: 15 residues. The CDR3 region has the DNA TGTGCTAGCAGGATCCGGGACAGGGTCTCCTATGGCTACACCTTC. Encoded protein: CASRIRDRVSYGYTF. Full variable domain (missing parts from reference TRBV7-7 and TRBJ1-2): GAGVSQSPRYKVTKRGQDVTLRCDPISSHATLYWYQQALGQGPEFLTYFNYEAQPDKSGLPSDRFSAERPEGSISTLTIQRTEQRDSAMYRCASRIRDRVSYGYTFGSGTRLTVV.

In its sample, this clonotype was seen many times. This chain uses TRBV20-1 with TRBJ2-7, with TRBD2 matching 9 bases. CDR3 length: 15 residues. The junction had 9 bases not matched to a gene; V was cut back by 2 bases and J by 4 bases. Germline V gives CDR1 DFQATT, CDR2 SNEGSKA (reference sequence). CDR3: CSARRRTSVRYEQYF. The CDR3 nucleotides are TGCAGTGCTAGAAGGAGGACTAGCGTCCGTTACGAGCAGTACTTC.

This clonotype was detected many times. DNA for the CDR3: TGTGCCAGCAGCCACCATCCCGGGACAGGGCTCTATGGCTACACCTTC. This gives the protein CASSHHPGTGLYGYTF. V usage is TRBV14 and J usage is TRBJ1-2; 9 bases map to TRBD1. The CDR3 runs to 16 residues. Germline loops: CDR1 SGHDN, CDR2 FVKESK. Germline trimming cut 3 bases from V and 4 bases from J; bases unmatched to any gene: 9.

This clonotype appeared a few times. The chain links TRBV7-2 to TRBJ2-7, with 10 bases matching TRBD2. Germline V gene lookup returns CDR1 SGHTA and CDR2 FQGNSA. Trimming at V came to 0 bases and at J to 5 bases, leaving 7 bases not matched to a gene. The CDR3 is 16 amino acids. The CDR3 spells CASSLAGSGGADEQYF. For the CDR3, the DNA is TGTGCCAGCAGCTTAGCTGGGAGCGGGGGGGCGGACGAGCAGTACTTC.

This chain uses TRBV5-1 with TRBJ2-1; D may be TRBD1 or TRBD2 (6 bases each). Trimming pared 4 bases from V and 9 bases from J, leaving 17 bases between. The CDR3 has 14 residues. The germline V gene has CDR1 SGHRS and CDR2 YFSETQ. The CDR3 reads CASSVSGGSGEQFF. The CDR3 DNA reads as TGCGCCAGCAGCGTTTCCGGGGGCTCAGGTGAGCAGTTCTTC.

CDR3 residues: CAISATGMETDTQYF. The CDR3 DNA is TGTGCCATCAGTGCCACAGGGATGGAAACAGATACGCAGTATTTT. The rearrangement links TRBV10-3 to TRBJ2-3, with D perhaps matching TRBD1 (6 bases). Trimming removed 4 bases from V and 3 bases from J, with 14 bases in between. The CDR3 loop spans 15 amino acids. Per the germline V gene, CDR1 is ENHRY and CDR2 is SYGVKD.

The J gene is TRBJ1-5, the V gene TRBV27, with a tentative D call TRBD1 (5 bases). Germline CDR1 and CDR2: MNHEY and SMNVEV (reference sequence). The CDR3 runs 13 residues. V shed 6 bases and J shed 4 bases, with 10 bases lying between them. CDR3 sequence (DNA): TGTGCCAGCAGCGACAGTGATAATCAGCCCCAGCATTTT. Its protein product is CASSDSDNQPQHF.

This clonotype was recorded once. V gene TRBV5-5 combines with J gene TRBJ1-2, with D unclear. This CDR3 has 16 residues. V was trimmed by 2 bases and J by 2 bases, leaving 16 bases between them. In germline, CDR1 is SGHKS, CDR2 YYEKEE (reference sequence). The CDR3 is CASSFPRAVTNYGYTF. CDR3 coding DNA: TGTGCCAGCAGCTTTCCCCGGGCAGTCACCAACTATGGCTACACCTTC.

This clonotype has more than one count but fewer than ten. This sequence joins TRBV7-2 and TRBJ1-3; D is unclear. This CDR3 has 15 residues. Germline CDR1 SGHTA, CDR2 FQGNSA. V shed 5 bases and J shed 0 bases, with 11 bases lying between them. CDR3 sequence reads: CASSLSWASGNTIYF. CDR3 bases: TGTGCCAGCAGCCTGTCCTGGGCCTCTGGAAACACCATATATTTT.

This clonotype was recorded at least ten times. This sequence joins TRBV27 and TRBJ1-1; 10 bases line up with TRBD1. Trimming took 6 bases from V and 4 from J; bases not matched to a gene: 8. Germline lookup yields CDR1 MNHEY and CDR2 SMNVEV (reference sequence). The CDR3 is 15 amino acids. The DNA of the CDR3 is TGTGCCAGCAGGGTGACAGGGGGCGGCGGCACTGAAGCTTTCTTT. Protein product: CASRVTGGGGTEAFF.

As concerns this clonotype: This could be a read error, since a much larger clone is one nucleotide away. The CDR3 carries no conserved terminal phenylalanine or tryptophan, so it likely arises from a read error. The chain couples TRBV11-1 to TRBJ2-2; 11 nucleotides align to TRBD2. The CDR3 contains 16 residues. V lost 5 bases, J lost 0 bases, and 2 bases stayed unmatched. Germline V CDR1 and CDR2: SGHAT, FQDESV (reference sequence). The CDR3 region is CASSRLAGTNTGELFL. CDR3 nucleotide sequence: TGTGCCAGCAGCCGACTAGCGGGGACGAACACCGGGGAGCTGTTTTTA.

The rearrangement uses TRBV11-3 and TRBJ1-1, with D perhaps matching TRBD1 (5 bases). This CDR3 is 15 amino acids long. V lost 0 bases, J lost 5 bases, and 13 bases lay in between. Germline V gene data show CDR1 as SGHNT and CDR2 as YENEEA. The CDR3 reads CASSLDPGPWTEAFF. The CDR3, as DNA: TGTGCCAGCAGCTTAGACCCGGGGCCTTGGACTGAAGCTTTCTTT.

The table lists this clonotype with many counts. V is TRBV3-1 and J is TRBJ2-3; D is possibly TRBD1 (5 bases). Trimming removed 4 bases at V and 6 bases at J, with 8 bases between. The germline CDR1 and CDR2 sequences are LGHDT and YNNKEL (reference sequence). The CDR3 runs to 12 residues. In DNA, the CDR3 is TGTGCCAGCAGCCGCCACAGGGATACGCAGTATTTT. Translating it yields CASSRHRDTQYF.

This clonotype was seen many times. J is TRBJ1-1 and V is TRBV5-1; 8 nucleotides match TRBD1. The CDR3 totals 14 residues. Looked up from germline, CDR1 is SGHRS and CDR2 is YFSETQ. V trimming: 4 bases; J trimming: 5 bases; junction bases outside the gene matches: 7. The CDR3 DNA is TGCGCCAGCAGCCGGGGACAGGTCGGGACTGAAGCTTTCTTT. Translation: CASSRGQVGTEAFF. Based on the CDR3 plus reference TRBV5-1 and TRBJ1-1, the full variable domain is KAGVTQTPRYLIKTRGQQVTLSCSPISGHRSVSWYQQTPGQGLQFLFEYFSETQRNKGNFPGRFSGRQFSNSRSEMNVSTLELGDSALYLCASSRGQVGTEAFFGQGTRLTVV.

This clonotype came up a few times. The rearrangement links TRBV6-1 to TRBJ1-4, with D unclear. CDR3 length equals 10 residues. The V end lost 10 bases, the J end lost 8 bases, and 8 bases lay between the germline ends. Germline lookup yields CDR1 MNHNS and CDR2 SASEGT. The CDR3 is CATAKEKLFF. The CDR3 bases are TGTGCCACCGCAAAGGAAAAACTGTTTTTT.

This clonotype was seen a handful of times. V usage is TRBV12-3 or TRBV12-4 and J usage is TRBJ1-4, with D perhaps matching TRBD1 (5 bases). The CDR3 is made up of 13 amino acids. Trimming shortened V by 3 bases and J by 8 bases, and 10 bases separated the two germline ends. The CDR3 DNA reads as TGTGCCAGCAGTTTTGCGGGGGAGGAAAAACTGTTTTTT. Protein sequence: CASSFAGEEKLFF.

This clonotype has a handful of counts. V gene TRBV6-1 combines with J gene TRBJ2-5, with D perhaps TRBD1 (5 bases). Looked up from germline, CDR1 is MNHNS and CDR2 is SASEGT. V dropped 5 bases and J dropped 5 bases, with 24 bases sitting between them. This CDR3 region has 17 residues. Here the CDR3 DNA reads TGTGCCAGCAGTCCCACCTTCGACAGTTTAGTCACCGAGACCCAGTACTTC. Protein product: CASSPTFDSLVTETQYF.

The chain links TRBV12-3 or TRBV12-4 to TRBJ1-2; TRBD1 aligns across 8 bases. V lost 5 bases, J lost 8 bases, and 10 bases stayed unmatched. The CDR3 is 14 residues long. The CDR3 DNA sequence: TGTGCCAGCAGTCTCCCAGGGGGCGGAGGGGGCTACACCTTC. As protein: CASSLPGGGGGYTF.

Only a few counts were recorded for this clonotype. This chain links TRBV19 with TRBJ2-5, with 9 bases identical to TRBD1. V shed 5 bases and J 6 bases; nucleotides not matched to a gene: 7. The CDR3 loop spans 14 amino acids. In germline, CDR1 is LNHDA, CDR2 SQIVND (reference sequence). The DNA of the CDR3 is TGTGCCAGTAGTGACAGGGGGTTCGGGAAGACCCAGTACTTC. Its protein is CASSDRGFGKTQYF.

The V call is TRBV28, the J call TRBJ2-7, with D maybe TRBD1 (5 bases). Germline CDR1 reads MDHEN; CDR2 reads SYDVKM. V shed 6 bases and J shed 5 bases, with 20 bases lying between them. This CDR3 is built from 15 residues. The DNA for the CDR3 is TGTGCCAGCAGCCGGCTCAGGGATGGCGCCCACGAGCAGTACTTC. This gives the protein CASSRLRDGAHEQYF.

This clonotype was observed a handful of times. The junction does not match germline at one end; this may be a read error. The chain links TRBV7-2 to TRBJ2-4, with D possibly being TRBD2 (5 bases). In germline, CDR1 is SGHTA, CDR2 FQGNSA. CDR3 size: 14 residues. In nucleotides, the CDR3 is TGCGCCAGCAGCTCCCCCGGACGGGGAAACATTCAGTACTTC. Residues: CASSSPGRGNIQYF.

This clonotype turned up a few times. The rearrangement joins TRBV20-1 to TRBJ1-5; D gene unclear. CDR1 and CDR2 (germline): DFQATT, SNEGSKA (reference sequence). The CDR3 spans 18 residues. V was shortened by 4 bases and J by 5 bases, with 27 bases between the two germline ends. The CDR3 DNA reads TGCAGTGCTATAGGACCGAGGGTGAGGGTGTTCCAGGATCAGCCCCAGCATTTT. This codes for CSAIGPRVRVFQDQPQHF.